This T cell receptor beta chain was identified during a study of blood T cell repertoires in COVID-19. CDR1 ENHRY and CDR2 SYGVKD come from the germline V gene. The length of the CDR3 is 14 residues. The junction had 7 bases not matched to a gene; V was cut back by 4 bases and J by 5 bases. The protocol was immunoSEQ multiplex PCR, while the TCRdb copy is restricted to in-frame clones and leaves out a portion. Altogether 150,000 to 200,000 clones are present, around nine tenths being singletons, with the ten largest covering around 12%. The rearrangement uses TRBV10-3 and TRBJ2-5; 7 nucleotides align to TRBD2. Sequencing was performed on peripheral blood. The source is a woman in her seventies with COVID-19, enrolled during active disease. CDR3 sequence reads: CAISAEGGRETQYF. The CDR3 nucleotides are TGTGCCATCAGTGCTGAGGGAGGGCGGGAGACCCAGTACTTC.